This T cell receptor beta chain is drawn from a study of blood T cell repertoires in COVID-19. The repertoire was sequenced with immunoSEQ multiplex PCR; TCRdb's copy has only in-frame clones and lacks some. The data contain under 15,000 clones, approximately 91% of them singletons. Looked up from germline, CDR1 is MNHNS and CDR2 is SASEGT. The CDR3 is 15 residues long. The ends were cut back, 3 bases at V and 2 bases at J, with 11 bases in the middle. This chain joins TRBV6-1 and TRBJ2-1; TRBD2 might be the D (5 bases). The TCR was taken from a human donor in a cohort sampled during active COVID-19. The sequenced material came from peripheral blood. CDR3 region: CASSEWTGTYNEQFF. The CDR3 DNA reads as TGTGCCAGCAGTGAGTGGACGGGGACCTACAATGAGCAGTTCTTC.